A selection of T cell receptor beta chains follows, all from one sample in a study of PD-1 blockade in classical Hodgkin lymphoma. This table comes from immunoSEQ multiplex PCR, and its TCRdb copy is limited to in-frame clones, with some not included. Here the sample spans around 100,000 clones, approximately 90% being singletons. The material sequenced was peripheral blood mononuclear cells (PBMCs), taken before the fourth cycle of nivolumab. The source of these receptors is a human donor with classical Hodgkin lymphoma. Each CDR3 is given with its conserved first and last residue. Each record gives: V gene, CDR3 length, CDR3 protein.

TRBV6-5	13	CASSPDTNTEAFF
TRBV5-4	14	CASSLVAGGYEQYF
TRBV6-1	12	CASSALSYEQYF
TRBV18	13	CASSSGGASEQFF
TRBV5-1	16	CASTQKTGLAKNIQYF
TRBV9	15	CASSVGGYSNQPQHF
TRBV6-5	13	CASSYSGNSPLHF
TRBV12-5	16	CASGLVRMFRGETQYF
TRBV19	17	CASNFRSGSSYNSPLHF
TRBV11-2	16	CASRTSGGHSTDTQYF
TRBV7-8	14	CASSLVQGRGAQHF
TRBV5-1	14	CASSLGAGDTEAFF
TRBV4-2	11	CASKGRNTIYF
TRBV10-3	12	CAISGAGNEQFF
TRBV5-4	13	CASSQAPAVEAFF
TRBV2	16	CASRGIQQVVWMELFF
TRBV6-5	14	CASSYSGLPPALFF